The 30 T cell receptor beta chains below were found in one sample sequenced in a study of read filtering for tumor transcriptome and immune sequencing. The library was built from 400 to 500 ng RNA with molecular barcoded adaptors for alpha/delta and beta/gamma chains. TCRdb ran MiXCR on the reads and lists one entry per CDR3 protein. The top ten hold about 15% of the sample, which has 45,000 to 55,000 distinct CDR3 sequences, roughly 12% seen once. The source material was a population of CD138-negative cells sorted from bone marrow. The receptors originated from a donor at least 40 years old with multiple myeloma.

This clonotype was observed many times. The chain couples TRBV7-9 to TRBJ2-1, with 15 bases that match TRBD2. This CDR3 spans 17 amino acids. The germline V gene encodes CDR1 SEHNR and CDR2 FQNEAQ (reference sequence). The trim removed 8 bases at V and 0 bases at J, leaving 5 bases unmatched. The CDR3 nucleotides read TGTGCCAGCTCTGGACTAGCGGGAGGGAGCTCCTACAATGAGCAGTTCTTC. Protein product: CASSGLAGGSSYNEQFF.

A note on this clonotype: One base away lies a much larger clone, so this may be a sequencing read error. This sequence joins TRBV7-8 and TRBJ2-7; D is possibly TRBD1 (5 bases). Trimming removed 4 bases from V and 7 bases from J, with 17 bases in between. CDR1 is SGHVS, CDR2 FQNEAQ, per germline. The CDR3 is made up of 14 amino acids. The CDR3 coding sequence is TGTGCCAGCAGCTCCGGCAGGGTATCTCGAGAGCAGTACTTC. Translated, it gives CASSSGRVSREQYF. The whole variable domain, remainder taken from reference TRBV7-8 and TRBJ2-7, is GAGVSQSPRYKVAKRGQDVALRCDPISGHVSLFWYQQALGQGPEFLTYFQNEAQLDKSGLPSDRFFAERPEGSVSTLKIQRTQQEDSAVYLCASSSGRVSREQYFGPGTRLTVT.

As concerns this clonotype: A much bigger clone sits one base away, suggesting this may be a read error. The rearrangement links TRBV4-1 to TRBJ1-6, with D perhaps TRBD1 (5 bases). Germline values: CDR1 MGHRA, CDR2 YSYEKL. The length of the CDR3 is 13 residues. The CDR3 bases are TGCGCCAGCAGCCAAGTGGGCGGAGGGGACGCTTCCTTT. Its translation is CASSQVGGGDASF.

This clonotype was counted at least ten times. The V gene is TRBV29-1, the J gene TRBJ2-2; the D gene is possibly TRBD2 (5 bases). CDR1 and CDR2 (germline): SQVTM, ANQGSEA. V shed 4 bases and J shed 0 bases, with 9 bases lying between them. This CDR3 has 14 amino acids. Here the CDR3 reads CSVVAGTNTGELFF. DNA for the CDR3: TGCAGCGTTGTAGCCGGGACGAACACCGGGGAGCTGTTTTTT.

This chain connects TRBV3-1 to TRBJ2-2; 9 nucleotides line up with TRBD2. This CDR3 is built from 16 residues. The germline V gene encodes CDR1 LGHDT and CDR2 YNNKEL (reference sequence). The junction had 3 bases not matched to a gene; V was cut back by 3 bases and J by 1 base. The CDR3 sequence is CASSQTSGRNTGELFF. CDR3 coding DNA: TGTGCCAGCAGCCAGACTAGCGGTAGGAACACCGGGGAGCTGTTTTTT.

This clonotype was recorded at least ten times. The chain combines TRBV5-1 with TRBJ2-3; TRBD2 might be the D (6 bases). Germline lookup yields CDR1 SGHRS and CDR2 YFSETQ. This CDR3 has 18 amino acids. Trimming shortened V by 1 base and J by 1 base, and 19 bases separated the two germline ends. The CDR3 coding sequence is TGCGCCAGCAGCTTGTCTTTCTGGTCTAGCGAACGCACAGATACGCAGTATTTT. Protein: CASSLSFWSSERTDTQYF. The variable domain in full, completed from reference TRBV5-1 and TRBJ2-3, reads KAGVTQTPRYLIKTRGQQVTLSCSPISGHRSVSWYQQTPGQGLQFLFEYFSETQRNKGNFPGRFSGRQFSNSRSEMNVSTLELGDSALYLCASSLSFWSSERTDTQYFGPGTRLTVL.

A few counts support this clonotype. This may be a read error, as it is one base from a much larger clone. This chain links TRBV10-2 with TRBJ1-5; unclear D gene. The CDR3 contains 14 residues. CDR1 WSHSY and CDR2 SAAADI come from the germline V gene. The CDR3 DNA reads TGCGCCAGCAGTGAGTCGAGTAGCAATCAGTCCCAGCATTTT. Its translation is CASSESSSNQSQHF.

Many counts were recorded for this clonotype. The V call is TRBV20-1, the J call TRBJ2-7, with unresolved D. Trimming removed 0 bases at V and 3 bases at J, with 15 bases between. The germline V gene encodes CDR1 DFQATT and CDR2 SNEGSKA (reference sequence). The CDR3 contains 15 residues. The CDR3 sequence: CSARDQRQSGYEQYF. The CDR3 DNA reads as TGCAGTGCTAGAGATCAAAGGCAGTCAGGCTACGAGCAGTACTTC.

This clonotype came up a few times. The chain uses TRBV9 and TRBJ2-6; D may be TRBD1 (6 bases). This CDR3 has 16 residues. The germline V gene has CDR1 SGDLS and CDR2 YYNGEE. V was cut by 2 bases and J by 2 bases, with 11 bases left in between. As DNA, the CDR3 is TGTGCCAGCAGCGTTTCTGGGGGCACTGGGGCCAACGTCCTGACTTTC. It is translated as CASSVSGGTGANVLTF. The entire variable domain, with the rest obtained from reference TRBV9 and TRBJ2-6, is as follows: DSGVTQTPKHLITATGQRVTLRCSPRSGDLSVYWYQQSLDQGLQFLIQYYNGEERAKGNILERFSAQQFPDLHSELNLSSLELGDSALYFCASSVSGGTGANVLTFGAGSRLTVL.

This clonotype was found many times. This sequence joins TRBV7-3 and TRBJ1-1; TRBD1 is a possible D gene (5 bases). The CDR3 sequence is 14 residues long. Germline V lookup: CDR1 SGHTA, CDR2 FQGTGA. The ends were cut back, 2 bases at V and 5 bases at J, with 12 bases in the middle. CDR3 region: CASSLGRGRTEAFF. DNA for the CDR3: TGTGCCAGCAGCTTAGGCCGGGGGAGGACTGAAGCTTTCTTT. Filled out from reference TRBV7-3 and TRBJ1-1, the complete variable domain reads GAGVSQTPSNKVTEKGKYVELRCDPISGHTALYWYRQSLGQGPEFLIYFQGTGAADDSGLPNDRFFAVRPEGSVSTLKIQRTERGDSAVYLCASSLGRGRTEAFFGQGTRLTVV.

This clonotype turned up a few times. This chain links TRBV7-6 with TRBJ2-2; 7 nucleotides agree with TRBD1. V lost 5 bases and J lost 0; bases outside the gene matches: 3. This CDR3 is 15 amino acids long. Germline V gene data show CDR1 as SGHVS and CDR2 as FNYEAQ. CDR3 DNA sequence: TGTGCCAGCAGCAATCAGGGGGCGAACACCGGGGAGCTGTTTTTT. Its protein product is CASSNQGANTGELFF.

This clonotype showed up many times. J is TRBJ2-3 and V is TRBV4-1; no clear D. CDR3 length: 14 amino acids. Germline CDR1 and CDR2: MGHRA and YSYEKL. Trimming took 0 bases from V and 4 from J, leaving 8 bases between them. The CDR3 reads CASSQEVAADTQYF. CDR3 nucleotides: TGCGCCAGCAGCCAAGAGGTGGCCGCAGATACGCAGTATTTT.

This clonotype occurred many times. The chain uses TRBV5-1 and TRBJ2-2; the D is unclear. This CDR3 contains 14 residues. The V and J ends lost 3 bases and 3 bases respectively, with 9 bases between them. Germline assignment: CDR1 SGHRS and CDR2 YFSETQ. CDR3 nucleotide sequence: TGCGCCAGCAGCTCGGGCTGGGACACCGGGGAGCTGTTTTTT. Translated, it gives CASSSGWDTGELFF. The whole variable domain, filled in from reference TRBV5-1 and TRBJ2-2, reads KAGVTQTPRYLIKTRGQQVTLSCSPISGHRSVSWYQQTPGQGLQFLFEYFSETQRNKGNFPGRFSGRQFSNSRSEMNVSTLELGDSALYLCASSSGWDTGELFFGEGSRLTVL.

This clonotype was detected ten times or more. V usage is TRBV4-3 and J usage is TRBJ2-5, with 9 bases matching TRBD1. Germline V CDR1 and CDR2: LGHNA, YSLEER. The CDR3 has 14 residues. The trim removed 5 bases at V and 5 bases at J, leaving 6 bases unmatched. DNA for the CDR3: TGCGCCAGCAGCAAGGGGACAGGGTCGGAGACCCAGTACTTC. This encodes CASSKGTGSETQYF.

Ten or more counts support this clonotype. The genes are TRBV6-5 and TRBJ2-5; D is ambiguous. From germline, CDR1 is MNHEY and CDR2 SVGAGI. The CDR3 covers 13 residues. With 4 bases removed from V and 5 bases from J, the gap between germline ends came to 11 bases. This chain's CDR3 is CASSLPGVETQYF. The DNA of the CDR3 is TGTGCCAGCAGTTTGCCGGGCGTGGAGACCCAGTACTTC.

This clonotype has just one count. The likely explanation is a read error, given a far larger clone one base away. V usage is TRBV7-6 and J usage is TRBJ1-2; D remains ambiguous. Germline-derived CDR1 and CDR2 are SGHVS and FNYEAQ. The CDR3 has 15 residues. Trimming took 6 bases from V and 5 from J, leaving 19 bases between them. The CDR3 is CASRSTGENWYGYTF. CDR3 bases: TGTGCCAGCAGGTCAACCGGGGAGAATTGGTATGGCTACACCTTC.

With regard to this clonotype: A far larger clone is only one base removed, so a read error is likely. This rearrangement joins TRBV7-4 to TRBJ1-1; D gene ambiguous. The germline V gene has CDR1 SGHVT and CDR2 SQSDAQ. The CDR3 spans 14 residues. The chain's CDR3 is CVSSLGKLRTEAFF. CDR3 in DNA: TGTGTCAGCAGCTTAGGGAAGCTTAGGACTGAAGCTTTCTTT.

This clonotype was seen many times. The chain employs TRBV7-2 and TRBJ1-1; 9 positions agree with TRBD1. V lost 5 bases, J lost 4 bases, and 2 bases stayed unmatched. This CDR3 has 13 amino acids. Germline V gives CDR1 SGHTA, CDR2 FQGNSA. The CDR3 bases are TGTGCCAGCAGCCGACAGGGGGTCACTGAAGCTTTCTTT. Protein product: CASSRQGVTEAFF.

This clonotype occurred many times. This sequence joins TRBV27 and TRBJ1-1; D is ambiguous. Trimming cost V 4 bases and J 3 bases, with 9 bases left between them. This CDR3 region has 13 residues. Per the germline V gene, CDR1 is MNHEY and CDR2 is SMNVEV (reference sequence). The CDR3 here is CASSWAAYTEAFF. CDR3 coding DNA: TGTGCCAGCAGTTGGGCAGCATACACTGAAGCTTTCTTT.

This clonotype was seen ten or more times. The V gene is TRBV7-2, the J gene TRBJ2-7; D perhaps matches TRBD1 (5 bases). CDR1 is SGHTA and CDR2 is FQGNSA in the germline V gene. The CDR3 runs to 15 residues. The V end was cut by 2 bases, the J end by 1 base, with 12 bases between. The CDR3 DNA sequence: TGTGCCAGCAGCTTAATTCCAGGGTGGTCCTACGAGCAGTACTTC. Its protein is CASSLIPGWSYEQYF.

The chain couples TRBV30 to TRBJ2-5, with 7 bases identical to TRBD2. This CDR3 region has 13 residues. Per germline, CDR1 GTSNPN and CDR2 SVGIG (reference sequence). V lost 2 bases to trimming and J lost 4 bases; unmatched junction nucleotides: 4. CDR3 amino acids: CAWSRAGVETQYF. Here the CDR3 DNA reads TGTGCCTGGAGTCGGGCGGGGGTAGAGACCCAGTACTTC.

In this sample, this clonotype turned up many times. The chain's CDR3 is CASSMTGLGANVLTF. CDR3 sequence (DNA): TGTGCCAGCAGCATGACAGGGCTCGGGGCCAACGTCCTGACTTTC. The chain couples TRBV5-4 to TRBJ2-6, with 7 bases fitting TRBD1. Germline CDR1 is SGHNT and CDR2 is YYREEE (reference sequence). V gave up 4 bases and J gave up 4 bases; unmatched junction bases: 5. CDR3 length: 15 amino acids.

In this sample, this clonotype turned up many times. V and J are TRBV5-1 and TRBJ2-1, with TRBD1 as a possible D gene (7 bases). Trimming left V 4 bases short and J 7 bases short, with 15 bases between. The length of the CDR3 is 14 residues. Germline V lookup: CDR1 SGHRS, CDR2 YFSETQ. This chain's CDR3 is CASSPGGTVNEQFF. The DNA of the CDR3 is TGCGCCAGCAGCCCGGGCGGGACAGTTAATGAGCAGTTCTTC.

The table lists this clonotype with many counts. V is TRBV29-1 and J is TRBJ1-1; D remains ambiguous. Germline V lookup: CDR1 SQVTM, CDR2 ANQGSEA. Trimming took off 2 bases at V and 1 base at J, with 8 bases between the two ends. CDR3 length: 13 amino acids. CDR3 nucleotides: TGCAGCGTTGAAAAGCCTGGGAACACTGAAGCTTTCTTT. Protein sequence: CSVEKPGNTEAFF.

This clonotype was observed a few times. The chain couples TRBV6-6 to TRBJ1-3, with TRBD1 as a possible D gene (5 bases). This CDR3 is 15 amino acids long. V was clipped by 4 bases and J by 0 bases, with 10 bases between them. CDR1 and CDR2 from the germline V gene are MNHNY and SVGAGI (reference sequence). This CDR3 reads CASSLTAASGNTIYF. The CDR3 DNA reads as TGTGCCAGCAGTTTGACAGCGGCCTCTGGAAACACCATATATTTT.

This clonotype was seen only once. At one end, the junction sequence differs from germline, possibly due to a read error. The chain combines TRBV29-1 with TRBJ2-1; 8 positions match TRBD1. The length of the CDR3 is 12 residues. The germline V gene has CDR1 SQVTM and CDR2 ANQGSEA. CDR3 in amino acids: CSMDRVYNGQFF. The CDR3 DNA follows: TGCAGCATGGACAGGGTCTACAATGGGCAGTTCTTC.

This clonotype was counted at least ten times. The J gene is TRBJ2-5, the V gene TRBV18; 7 bases align to TRBD1. In germline, CDR1 is KGHSH, CDR2 LQKENI. CDR3 length: 14 residues. J gave up 2 bases and V 5 bases, and 5 bases lay outside the gene matches. The CDR3 is CASSEGQPQETQYF. DNA of the CDR3: TGTGCCAGCTCAGAGGGACAGCCGCAAGAGACCCAGTACTTC.

This clonotype was recorded many times. The chain joins TRBV29-1 to TRBJ2-1, with a possible D match to TRBD2 (5 bases). The CDR3 extends over 13 amino acids. CDR1 is SQVTM, CDR2 ANQGSEA, per germline. Trimming removed 4 bases from V and 7 bases from J, with 14 bases in between. Here the CDR3 reads CSVALFGGNEQFF. CDR3 nucleotides: TGCAGCGTTGCTCTTTTCGGCGGGAATGAGCAGTTCTTC.

This clonotype was picked up many times. This chain connects TRBV7-3 to TRBJ2-6, with D tentatively TRBD1 (5 bases). CDR3 size: 17 residues. The ends were cut back, 1 base at V and 0 bases at J, with 10 bases in the middle. Germline CDR1 is SGHTA and CDR2 is FQGTGA. The DNA of the CDR3 is TGTGCCAGCAGCTTAATAGGGGTTAGCTCTGGGGCCAACGTCCTGACTTTC. Its protein is CASSLIGVSSGANVLTF.

This clonotype came up many times. V is TRBV7-6 and J is TRBJ1-1; D perhaps matches TRBD1 (6 bases). Germline V gives CDR1 SGHVS, CDR2 FNYEAQ. Trimming pared 4 bases from V and 2 bases from J, leaving 11 bases between. There are 14 residues in the CDR3. CDR3 coding DNA: TGTGCCAGCAGCTCACAACAGGGAAACACTGAAGCTTTCTTT. It yields the protein CASSSQQGNTEAFF.